What follows describes a single T cell receptor (beta chain). This sequence is one base from a far larger clone and is likely a read error. Produced via immunoSEQ multiplex PCR; TCRdb's table is partial and in-frame only. The sample has under 600,000 clones, roughly 72% seen once. The CDR3 has 13 residues. Per germline, CDR1 LNHDA and CDR2 SQIVND (reference sequence). Trimming cost V 3 bases and J 10 bases; bases outside gene matches: 8. These data belong to a study of shared clonotypes between healthy human individuals. The receptor's source is a middle-aged woman in good health. Some clones in this sample may be carry-over from other donors' samples. The sequenced sample consisted of PBMCs. The genes are TRBV19 and TRBJ1-1; 7 bases fit TRBD1. The DNA for the CDR3 is TGTGCCAGTAGTATCGGGACAGTCCACCGAGCTTTCTTT. Translation: CASSIGTVHRAFF.